This T cell receptor (beta chain) was documented in a study of blood T cell repertoires in COVID-19. Whole-study context: Donors in the United States, Italy and Spain gave samples during acute or convalescent COVID-19. The analysed material was cDNA or gDNA that came from T cells, B-cell-depleted T cells, or PBMCs.

A Seattle source enrolled patients during active infection and followed them longitudinally. This CDR3 comprises 15 residues. Per the germline V gene, CDR1 is MNHEY and CDR2 is SMNVEV (reference sequence). V was shortened by 3 bases and J by 5 bases, with 16 bases between the two germline ends. Source study methods: Reference gene primers were amplified, and this amplification served to estimate nucleated cell counts. TCRdb keeps only in-frame clones here, not all; method: immunoSEQ multiplex PCR. The V and J calls and the clone size are those of that table, but D and trimming were determined from the DNA. The table lists roughly 460,000 clones, 80% to 90% of them singletons.

The rearrangement links TRBV27 to TRBJ2-5; weak D call: TRBD2 (7 bases). This TCR was sampled from a man aged 18 to 29 with COVID-19, enrolled during active disease. Sequencing was done on a sample of peripheral blood. DNA of the CDR3: TGTGCCAGCAGTTTGGGACTATCAGGGGTGGAGACCCAGTACTTC. Encoded protein: CASSLGLSGVETQYF.